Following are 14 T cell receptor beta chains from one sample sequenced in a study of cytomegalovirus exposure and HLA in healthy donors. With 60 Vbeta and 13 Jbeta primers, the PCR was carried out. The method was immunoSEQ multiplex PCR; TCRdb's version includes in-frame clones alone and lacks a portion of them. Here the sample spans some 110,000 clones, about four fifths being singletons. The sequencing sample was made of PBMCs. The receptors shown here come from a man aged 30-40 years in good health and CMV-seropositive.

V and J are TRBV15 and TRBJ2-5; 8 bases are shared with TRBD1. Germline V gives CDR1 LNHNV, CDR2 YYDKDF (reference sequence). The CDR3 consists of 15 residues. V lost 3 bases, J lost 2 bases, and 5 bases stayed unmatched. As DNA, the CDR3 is TGTGCCACCAGCAGGGGGACAGGACCGCAAGAGACCCAGTACTTC. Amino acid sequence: CATSRGTGPQETQYF.

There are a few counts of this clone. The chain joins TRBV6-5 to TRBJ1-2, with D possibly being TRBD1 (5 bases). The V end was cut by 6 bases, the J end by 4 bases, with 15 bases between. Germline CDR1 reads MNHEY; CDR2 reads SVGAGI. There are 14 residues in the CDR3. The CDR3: CASSSLIQGYGYTF. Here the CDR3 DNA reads TGTGCCAGCAGCTCACTGATCCAGGGCTATGGCTACACCTTC.

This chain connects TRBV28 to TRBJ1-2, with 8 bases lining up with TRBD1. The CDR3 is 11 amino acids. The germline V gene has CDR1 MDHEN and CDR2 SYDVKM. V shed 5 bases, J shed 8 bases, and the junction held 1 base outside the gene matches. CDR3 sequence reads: CASSRTGGYTF. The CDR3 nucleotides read TGTGCCAGCAGTCGGACAGGGGGCTACACCTTC.

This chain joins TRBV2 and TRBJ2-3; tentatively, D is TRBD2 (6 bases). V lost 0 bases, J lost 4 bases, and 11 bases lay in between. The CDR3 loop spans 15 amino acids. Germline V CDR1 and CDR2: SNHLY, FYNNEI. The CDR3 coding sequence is TGTGCCAGCAGTGAAGCTGGGACTTTCCCAGATACGCAGTATTTT. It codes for CASSEAGTFPDTQYF.

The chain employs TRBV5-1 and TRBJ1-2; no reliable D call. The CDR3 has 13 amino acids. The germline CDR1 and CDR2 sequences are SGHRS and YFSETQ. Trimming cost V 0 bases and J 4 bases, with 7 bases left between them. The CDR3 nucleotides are TGCGCCAGCAGCTTGGAGGGAGTCTATGGCTACACCTTC. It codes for CASSLEGVYGYTF.

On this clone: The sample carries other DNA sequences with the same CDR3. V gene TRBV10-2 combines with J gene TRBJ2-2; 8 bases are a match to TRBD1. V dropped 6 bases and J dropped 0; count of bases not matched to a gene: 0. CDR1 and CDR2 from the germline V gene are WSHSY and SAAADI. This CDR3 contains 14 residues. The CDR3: CASRQGANTGELFF. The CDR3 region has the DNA TGCGCCAGCAGACAGGGGGCGAACACCGGGGAGCTGTTTTTT.

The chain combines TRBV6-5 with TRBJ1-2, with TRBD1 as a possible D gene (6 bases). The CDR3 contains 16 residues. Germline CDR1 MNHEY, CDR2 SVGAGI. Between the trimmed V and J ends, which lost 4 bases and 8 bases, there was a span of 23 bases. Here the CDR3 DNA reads TGTGCCAGCAGTTCTCGCCAGGACAGAACCTTTGAGGGCTACACCTTC. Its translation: CASSSRQDRTFEGYTF.

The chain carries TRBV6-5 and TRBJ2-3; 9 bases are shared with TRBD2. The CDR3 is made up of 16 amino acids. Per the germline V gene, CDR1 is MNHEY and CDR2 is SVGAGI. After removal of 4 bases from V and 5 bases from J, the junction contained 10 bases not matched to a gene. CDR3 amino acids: CASSSDPSGIGDTQYF. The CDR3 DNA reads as TGTGCCAGCAGTTCGGATCCTAGCGGGATCGGAGATACGCAGTATTTT.

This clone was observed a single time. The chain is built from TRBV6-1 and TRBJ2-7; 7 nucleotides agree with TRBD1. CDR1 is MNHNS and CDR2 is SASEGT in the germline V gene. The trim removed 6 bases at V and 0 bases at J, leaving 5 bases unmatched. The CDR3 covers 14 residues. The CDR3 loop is CASRETGNSYEQYF. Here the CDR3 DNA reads TGTGCCAGCAGAGAGACAGGGAACTCCTACGAGCAGTACTTC.

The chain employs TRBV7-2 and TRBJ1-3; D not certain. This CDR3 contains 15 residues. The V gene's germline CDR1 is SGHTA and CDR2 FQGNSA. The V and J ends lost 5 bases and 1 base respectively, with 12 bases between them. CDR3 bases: TGTGCCAGCAGCCTCCCCGGTCAATCTGGAAACACCATATATTTT. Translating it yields CASSLPGQSGNTIYF.

DNA for the CDR3: TGTGCCAGCAGCTCGGAGCCGTCGGATGAAAAACTGTTTTTT. Amino acid sequence: CASSSEPSDEKLFF. V gene TRBV7-2 combines with J gene TRBJ1-4; D is ambiguous. Germline V CDR1 and CDR2: SGHTA, FQGNSA. The CDR3 is 14 residues long. With 4 bases removed from V and 6 bases from J, the gap between germline ends came to 12 bases.

The CDR3 spells CASSVETVKNTEAFF. DNA of the CDR3: TGTGCCAGCAGCGTCGAGACAGTGAAGAACACTGAAGCTTTCTTT. The V gene is TRBV9, the J gene TRBJ1-1; D is perhaps TRBD1 (5 bases). The CDR3 runs to 15 residues. V lost 2 bases to trimming and J lost 1 base, with 12 bases between them. The germline CDR1 and CDR2 sequences are SGDLS and YYNGEE.

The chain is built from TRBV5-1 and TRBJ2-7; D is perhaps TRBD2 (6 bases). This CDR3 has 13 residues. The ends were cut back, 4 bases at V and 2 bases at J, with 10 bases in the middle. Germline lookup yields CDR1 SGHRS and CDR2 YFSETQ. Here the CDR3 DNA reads TGCGCCAGCAGCCGGGACTCCACCTACGAGCAGTACTTC. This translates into CASSRDSTYEQYF.

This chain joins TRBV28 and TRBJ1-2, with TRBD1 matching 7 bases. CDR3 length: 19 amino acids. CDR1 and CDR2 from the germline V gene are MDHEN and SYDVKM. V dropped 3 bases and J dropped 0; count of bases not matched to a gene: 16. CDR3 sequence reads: CASSFPWDSKIQANYGYTF. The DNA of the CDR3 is TGTGCCAGCAGTTTCCCTTGGGACAGCAAAATACAAGCTAACTATGGCTACACCTTC.